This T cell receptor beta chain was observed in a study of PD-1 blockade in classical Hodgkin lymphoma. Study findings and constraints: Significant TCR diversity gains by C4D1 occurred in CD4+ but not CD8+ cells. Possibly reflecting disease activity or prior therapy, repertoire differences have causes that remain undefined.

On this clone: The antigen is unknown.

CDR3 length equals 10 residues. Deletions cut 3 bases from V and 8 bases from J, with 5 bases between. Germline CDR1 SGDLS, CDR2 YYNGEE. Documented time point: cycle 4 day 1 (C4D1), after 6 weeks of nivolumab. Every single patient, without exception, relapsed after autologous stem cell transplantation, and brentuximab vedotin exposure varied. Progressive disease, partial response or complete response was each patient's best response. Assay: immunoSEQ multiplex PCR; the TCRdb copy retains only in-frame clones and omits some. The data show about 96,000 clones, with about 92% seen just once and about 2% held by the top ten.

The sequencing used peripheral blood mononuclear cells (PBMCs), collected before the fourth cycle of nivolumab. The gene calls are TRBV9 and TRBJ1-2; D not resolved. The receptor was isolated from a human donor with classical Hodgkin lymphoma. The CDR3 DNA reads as TGTGCCAGCAGCGGACCCGGCTACACCTTC. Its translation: CASSGPGYTF. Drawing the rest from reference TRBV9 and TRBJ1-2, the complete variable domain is DSGVTQTPKHLITATGQRVTLRCSPRSGDLSVYWYQQSLDQGLQFLIQYYNGEERAKGNILERFSAQQFPDLHSELNLSSLELGDSALYFCASSGPGYTFGSGTRLTVV.